Given below is one T cell receptor (beta chain) in context. Its cognate antigen is unknown. Unique molecular identifiers were used to barcode this TCRbeta library. MiXCR, run by TCRdb on the PCR reads, gives a single entry per CDR3 protein. The profile shows around 580,000 distinct CDR3 sequences, 25% to 30% of them singletons. This entry comes from a study of T-cell reconstitution after alpha-beta-depleted transplantation in children. General study points: Surviving recipient T cells and thymic progenitors produced the high day-60 TCRbeta diversity seen in some patients. T-cell numbers and diversity one year post-transplant derived largely from freshly generated T cells. Alpha-beta T cells present about two months after transplant were reported to originate from several hundred expanded graft clones.

This clonotype was sampled from a boy under two years old with Wiskott-Aldrich syndrome, due to receive a stem cell transplant. Source: PBMCs, taken before TCRalphabeta/CD19-depleted stem cell transplant.

CDR3 DNA: TGCAGTGCCCGGATAGCGGGAGGATCCTACAATGAGCAGTTCTTC. This encodes CSARIAGGSYNEQFF. The chain has TRBV20-1 and TRBJ2-1; 10 positions match TRBD2. CDR1 DFQATT and CDR2 SNEGSKA come from the germline V gene (reference sequence). With 6 bases clipped from V and 1 base from J, the junction kept 6 bases outside the gene matches. This CDR3 contains 15 residues.